These 11 T cell receptor beta chains originate from one sample sequenced in a study of neoadjuvant nivolumab and ipilimumab in lung cancer. The assay was immunoSEQ multiplex PCR, and TCRdb's table has in-frame clones only and misses some. The sample has roughly 2,300 clones, roughly 82% seen once. Source: adjacent normal lung tissue, taken after neoadjuvant nivolumab, alone or with ipilimumab, at or shortly before surgery. The receptors shown here come from an adult with non-small cell lung cancer.

This chain connects TRBV7-9 to TRBJ2-1; 16 nucleotides match TRBD2. Trimming at V came to 5 bases and at J to 8 bases, leaving 9 bases not matched to a gene. In germline, CDR1 is SEHNR, CDR2 FQNEAQ (reference sequence). The length of the CDR3 is 17 residues. The CDR3 DNA reads TGTGCCAGCAGCCCTGGGACTAGCGGGAGGGGAAGGGATGAGCAGTTCTTC. As protein: CASSPGTSGRGRDEQFF.

Here the CDR3 reads CASSFGGSYNEQFF. CDR3 DNA: TGTGCCAGCAGTTTTGGGGGATCCTACAATGAGCAGTTCTTC. This chain links TRBV28 with TRBJ2-1; perhaps D is TRBD1 or TRBD2 (5 bases each). Germline CDR1 and CDR2: MDHEN and SYDVKM. The CDR3 extends over 14 amino acids. The V gene lost 3 bases and the J gene lost 1 base, with 7 bases spanning the gap.

The genes are TRBV5-4 and TRBJ1-1; D not certain. With 0 bases removed from V and 2 bases from J, the gap between germline ends came to 17 bases. CDR1 is SGHNT and CDR2 is YYREEE in the germline V gene (reference sequence). The CDR3 has 17 amino acids. The chain's CDR3 is CASSLGRLGSANTEAFF. DNA for the CDR3: TGTGCCAGCAGCTTGGGGAGGCTGGGATCGGCCAACACTGAAGCTTTCTTT.

V gene TRBV23-1 combines with J gene TRBJ2-7, with 8 bases aligning to TRBD1. TRBV23-1 is an ORF, with its function uncertain. The CDR3 is made up of 14 amino acids. Trimming cost V 2 bases and J 5 bases; bases outside gene matches: 5. The CDR3 region is CASSQRQGLHEQYF. The CDR3 coding sequence is TGCGCCAGCAGTCAAAGACAGGGGCTCCACGAGCAGTACTTC.

The V gene is TRBV19, the J gene TRBJ2-7, with 7 bases lining up with TRBD1. V dropped 5 bases and J dropped 2; count of bases not matched to a gene: 12. Germline loops: CDR1 LNHDA, CDR2 SQIVND (reference sequence). This CDR3 has 16 residues. CDR3 DNA: TGTGCCAGTAGTCCTCAGGACAGGCCCAGAGCCTACGAGCAGTACTTC. This sequence encodes CASSPQDRPRAYEQYF.

The chain couples TRBV29-1 to TRBJ2-1; TRBD2 matches at 12 bases. Germline V CDR1 and CDR2: SQVTM, ANQGSEA. The V and J ends lost 8 bases and 10 bases, in that order; junction bases with no gene match: 6. The CDR3 length is 12 residues. The DNA of the CDR3 is TGCAGCACTCGACTAGCGGGAGAGGAGCAGTTCTTC. Its translation is CSTRLAGEEQFF.

The chain is built from TRBV11-1 and TRBJ1-1; 8 bases fit TRBD1. The CDR3 spans 16 residues. Germline trimming cut 3 bases from V and 1 base from J; bases unmatched to any gene: 7. Germline CDR1 reads SGHAT; CDR2 reads FQDESV (reference sequence). In nucleotides, the CDR3 is TGTGCCAGCAGCTTCCCACCGACAGGGGCGAACACTGAAGCTTTCTTT. Translated: CASSFPPTGANTEAFF.

The gene calls are TRBV10-3 and TRBJ1-2, with TRBD1 as a possible D gene (5 bases). Germline V CDR1 and CDR2: ENHRY, SYGVKD. V was cut by 0 bases and J by 2 bases, with 13 bases left in between. CDR3 length: 16 residues. The CDR3, as DNA: TGTGCCATCAGTGAGTCCACAGGCCACAGCAACTATGGCTACACCTTC. Its protein is CAISESTGHSNYGYTF.

CDR3 region: CAISESTRASGRSYNEQFF. The DNA of the CDR3 is TGTGCCATCAGTGAGTCGACTCGGGCTAGCGGTCGCTCCTACAATGAGCAGTTCTTC. The gene calls are TRBV10-3 and TRBJ2-1; TRBD2 agrees at 7 bases. The V gene's germline CDR1 is ENHRY and CDR2 SYGVKD. The ends lost 0 bases at V and 0 bases at J; junction bases unmatched: 11. This CDR3 has 19 residues.

CDR3 region: CSVQDFDTEAFF. In DNA, the CDR3 is TGCAGCGTACAGGATTTCGACACTGAAGCTTTCTTT. V and J are TRBV29-1 and TRBJ1-1, with a possible D match to TRBD1 (5 bases). From germline, CDR1 is SQVTM and CDR2 ANQGSEA. Trimming left V 6 bases short and J 3 bases short, with 11 bases between. CDR3 length equals 12 residues.

CDR3 in DNA: TGTGCCAGCAGTCCTACCCCGGACAGGGTAGTAGAAGAGACCCAGTACTTC. This sequence encodes CASSPTPDRVVEETQYF. This chain connects TRBV27 to TRBJ2-5; TRBD1 matches at 8 bases. This CDR3 is built from 17 residues. Germline-derived CDR1 and CDR2 are MNHEY and SMNVEV (reference sequence). Trimming cost V 5 bases and J 3 bases; bases outside gene matches: 14.